These 8 T cell receptor beta chains originate from one sample sequenced in a study of CD8 T cells in Susac syndrome. It was with random hexamers that about 0.45 to 1 ug RNA was reverse transcribed. TCRdb re-analysed the immunoSEQ multiplex PCR reads in MiXCR, keeping a single row per CDR3 protein. The sample yields approximately 87,000 distinct CDR3 sequences, approximately 96% seen once. Sequenced sample: CD8+ T cells from PBMCs. The receptors were sampled from a human donor with Susac syndrome.

V is TRBV27 and J is TRBJ2-7; D may match TRBD1 or TRBD2 (7 bases each). V shed 1 base and J shed 0 bases, with 13 bases lying between them. CDR3 length equals 16 residues. Per the germline V gene, CDR1 is MNHEY and CDR2 is SMNVEV (reference sequence). CDR3 coding DNA: TGTGCCAGCAGTTTATTTGGGGGGGACAGCTCCTACGAGCAGTACTTC. Protein: CASSLFGGDSSYEQYF.

The V call is TRBV7-2, the J call TRBJ1-6; D is unclear. The V end was cut by 11 bases, the J end by 7 bases, with 15 bases between. Germline assignment: CDR1 SGHTA and CDR2 FQGNSA. The CDR3 extends over 13 amino acids. The CDR3 is CASNGGWNSPLHF. The DNA for the CDR3 is TGTGCCTCAAACGGCGGGTGGAATTCACCCCTCCACTTT.

This chain connects TRBV20-1 to TRBJ2-7, with TRBD2 identical over 10 bases. Germline CDR1 is DFQATT and CDR2 is SNEGSKA (reference sequence). V trimming: 3 bases; J trimming: 4 bases; junction bases outside the gene matches: 15. This CDR3 has 17 residues. CDR3 nucleotides: TGCAGTGCTAGCGGTTCCTCGAGGACTAGCGGATTATACGAGCAGTACTTC. Amino acids: CSASGSSRTSGLYEQYF.

The chain couples TRBV9 to TRBJ1-1; D unclear. There are 14 residues in the CDR3. Trimming cost V 3 bases and J 1 base, with 10 bases left between them. Germline CDR1 reads SGDLS; CDR2 reads YYNGEE. CDR3 in DNA: TGTGCCAGCAGCGCCACCCCCGGGAACACTGAAGCTTTCTTT. Translated: CASSATPGNTEAFF.

V usage is TRBV4-1 and J usage is TRBJ2-3; a weak D match, TRBD1 (5 bases). The CDR3 runs 14 residues. Germline V gene sequence: CDR1 MGHRA, CDR2 YSYEKL. The V and J ends lost 1 base and 4 bases respectively, with 9 bases between them. The CDR3: CASSQVAGPDTQYF. The CDR3, as DNA: TGCGCCAGCAGCCAAGTTGCAGGGCCAGATACGCAGTATTTT.

J is TRBJ1-5 and V is TRBV18; 7 bases agree with TRBD1. J was trimmed by 0 bases and V by 2 bases; bases with no gene match: 7. The CDR3 length is 17 residues. Germline CDR1 KGHSH, CDR2 LQKENI. The DNA for the CDR3 is TGTGCCAGCTCACCATCAAGGGACAGCACTAGCAATCAGCCCCAGCATTTT. Protein product: CASSPSRDSTSNQPQHF.

The rearrangement uses TRBV6-5 and TRBJ2-1; 8 nucleotides agree with TRBD1. The trim removed 2 bases at V and 3 bases at J, leaving 3 bases unmatched. The CDR3 is 15 residues long. From germline, CDR1 is MNHEY and CDR2 SVGAGI. The CDR3 DNA reads as TGTGCCAGCAGTTACGACGGGACAGGCTACAATGAGCAGTTCTTC. Translated: CASSYDGTGYNEQFF.

This sequence joins TRBV27 and TRBJ2-5; unclear D gene. V was trimmed by 7 bases and J by 5 bases, leaving 14 bases between them. CDR3 length: 13 residues. Germline CDR1 MNHEY, CDR2 SMNVEV (reference sequence). The CDR3 region is CASKRGIVETQYF. CDR3 DNA: TGTGCCAGCAAACGTGGGATTGTGGAGACCCAGTACTTC.